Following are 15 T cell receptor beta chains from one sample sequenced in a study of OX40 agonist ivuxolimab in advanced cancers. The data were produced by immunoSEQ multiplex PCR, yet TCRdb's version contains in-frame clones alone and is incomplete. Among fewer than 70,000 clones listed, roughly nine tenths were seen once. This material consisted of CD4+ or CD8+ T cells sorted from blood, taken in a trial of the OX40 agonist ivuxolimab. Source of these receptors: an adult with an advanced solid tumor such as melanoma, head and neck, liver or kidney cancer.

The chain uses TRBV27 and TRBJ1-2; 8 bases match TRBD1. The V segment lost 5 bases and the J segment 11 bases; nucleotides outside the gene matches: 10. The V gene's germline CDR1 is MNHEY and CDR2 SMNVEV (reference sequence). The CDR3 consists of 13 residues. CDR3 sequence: CASSTRQGRRYTF. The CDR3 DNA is TGTGCCAGCAGTACCCGACAGGGGCGGCGGTACACCTTC.

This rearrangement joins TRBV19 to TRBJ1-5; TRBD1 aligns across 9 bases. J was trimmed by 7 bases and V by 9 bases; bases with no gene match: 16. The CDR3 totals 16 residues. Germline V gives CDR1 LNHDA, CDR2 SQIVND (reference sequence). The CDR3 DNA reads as TGTGCCAGGCAAAGGGGGGGACAGGGAATTGAGCAGCCCCAGCATTTT. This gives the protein CARQRGGQGIEQPQHF.

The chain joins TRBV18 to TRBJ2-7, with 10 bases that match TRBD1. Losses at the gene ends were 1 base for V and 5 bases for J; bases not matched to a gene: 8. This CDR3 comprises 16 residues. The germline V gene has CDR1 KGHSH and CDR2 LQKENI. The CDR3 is CASSPLSGTGVNEQYF. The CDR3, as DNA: TGTGCCAGCTCACCACTTTCCGGGACAGGGGTCAACGAGCAGTACTTC.

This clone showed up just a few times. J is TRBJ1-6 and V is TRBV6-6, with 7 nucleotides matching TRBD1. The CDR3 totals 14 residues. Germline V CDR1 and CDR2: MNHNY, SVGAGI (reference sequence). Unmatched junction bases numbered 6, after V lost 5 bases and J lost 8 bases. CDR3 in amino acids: CASSPTGRDSPLHF. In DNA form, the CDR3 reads TGTGCCAGCAGTCCGACAGGGAGAGATTCACCCCTCCACTTT.

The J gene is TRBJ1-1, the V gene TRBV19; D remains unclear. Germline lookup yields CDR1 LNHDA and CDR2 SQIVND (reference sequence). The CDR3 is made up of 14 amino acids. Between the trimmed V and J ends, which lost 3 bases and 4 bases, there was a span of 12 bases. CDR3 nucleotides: TGTGCCAGTAGTATTTTTCCGTACGCCACTGAAGCTTTCTTT. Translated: CASSIFPYATEAFF.

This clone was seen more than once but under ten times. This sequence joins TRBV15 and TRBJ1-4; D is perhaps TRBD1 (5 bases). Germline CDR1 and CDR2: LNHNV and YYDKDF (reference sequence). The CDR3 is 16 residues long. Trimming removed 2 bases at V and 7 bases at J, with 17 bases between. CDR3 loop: CATSRPGLSGGEKLFF. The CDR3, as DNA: TGTGCCACCAGCAGACCGGGACTCTCTGGAGGTGAAAAACTGTTTTTT.

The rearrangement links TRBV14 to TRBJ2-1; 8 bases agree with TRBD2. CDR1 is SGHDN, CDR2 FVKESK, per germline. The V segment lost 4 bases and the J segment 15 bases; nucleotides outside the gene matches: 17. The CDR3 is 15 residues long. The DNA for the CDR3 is TGTGCCAGCAGCCCCTCGAGGGTAGCGGGACCGCCACGGTTCTTC. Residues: CASSPSRVAGPPRFF.

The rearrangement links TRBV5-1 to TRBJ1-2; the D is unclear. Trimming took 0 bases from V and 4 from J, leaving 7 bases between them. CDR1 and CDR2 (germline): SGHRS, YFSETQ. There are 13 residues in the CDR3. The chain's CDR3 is CASSLGGSYGYTF. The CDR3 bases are TGCGCCAGCAGCTTGGGAGGGTCCTATGGCTACACCTTC. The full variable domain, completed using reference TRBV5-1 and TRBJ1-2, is KAGVTQTPRYLIKTRGQQVTLSCSPISGHRSVSWYQQTPGQGLQFLFEYFSETQRNKGNFPGRFSGRQFSNSRSEMNVSTLELGDSALYLCASSLGGSYGYTFGSGTRLTVV.

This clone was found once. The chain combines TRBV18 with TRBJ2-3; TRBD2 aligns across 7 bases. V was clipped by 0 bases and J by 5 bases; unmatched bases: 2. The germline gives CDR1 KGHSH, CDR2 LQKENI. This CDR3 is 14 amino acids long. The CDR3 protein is CASSPPTSRDTQYF. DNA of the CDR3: TGTGCCAGCTCACCACCGACTAGCCGAGATACGCAGTATTTT.

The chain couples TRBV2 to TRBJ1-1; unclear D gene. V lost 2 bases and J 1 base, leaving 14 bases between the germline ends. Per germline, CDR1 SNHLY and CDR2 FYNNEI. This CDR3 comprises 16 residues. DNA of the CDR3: TGTGCCAGCAGTGAAATTCCAAGGTGGGAGAACACTGAAGCTTTCTTT. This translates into CASSEIPRWENTEAFF.

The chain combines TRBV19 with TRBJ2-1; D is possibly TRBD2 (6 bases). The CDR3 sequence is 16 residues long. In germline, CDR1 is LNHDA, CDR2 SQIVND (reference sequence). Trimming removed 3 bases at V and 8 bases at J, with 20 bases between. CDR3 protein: CASSIELGGVRDEQFF. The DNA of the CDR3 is TGTGCCAGTAGTATTGAGTTGGGGGGAGTTCGCGATGAGCAGTTCTTC.

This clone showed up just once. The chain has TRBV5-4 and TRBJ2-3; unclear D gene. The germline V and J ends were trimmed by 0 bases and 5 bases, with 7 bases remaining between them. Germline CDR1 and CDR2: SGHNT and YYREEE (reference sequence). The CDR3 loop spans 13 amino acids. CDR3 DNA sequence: TGTGCCAGCAGCTTGGTGGCAGGAGATACGCAGTATTTT. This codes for CASSLVAGDTQYF.

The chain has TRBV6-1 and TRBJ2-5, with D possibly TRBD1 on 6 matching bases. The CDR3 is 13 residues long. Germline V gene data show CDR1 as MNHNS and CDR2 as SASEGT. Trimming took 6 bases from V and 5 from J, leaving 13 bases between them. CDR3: CASSRGEFETQYF. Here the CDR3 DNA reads TGTGCCAGCAGCAGGGGAGAGTTTGAGACCCAGTACTTC.

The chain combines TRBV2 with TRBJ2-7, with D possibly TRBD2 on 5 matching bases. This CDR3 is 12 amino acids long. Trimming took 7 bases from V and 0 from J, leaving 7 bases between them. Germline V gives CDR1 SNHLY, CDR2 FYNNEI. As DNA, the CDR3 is TGTGCCAGCAAACTAGACTCCTACGAGCAGTACTTC. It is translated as CASKLDSYEQYF.

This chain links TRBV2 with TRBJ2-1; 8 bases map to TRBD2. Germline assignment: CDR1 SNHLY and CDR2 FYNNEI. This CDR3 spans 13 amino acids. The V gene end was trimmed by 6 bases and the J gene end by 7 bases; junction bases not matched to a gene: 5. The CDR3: CASRRTSLNEQFF. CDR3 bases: TGTGCCAGCAGACGGACTAGCTTGAATGAGCAGTTCTTC.